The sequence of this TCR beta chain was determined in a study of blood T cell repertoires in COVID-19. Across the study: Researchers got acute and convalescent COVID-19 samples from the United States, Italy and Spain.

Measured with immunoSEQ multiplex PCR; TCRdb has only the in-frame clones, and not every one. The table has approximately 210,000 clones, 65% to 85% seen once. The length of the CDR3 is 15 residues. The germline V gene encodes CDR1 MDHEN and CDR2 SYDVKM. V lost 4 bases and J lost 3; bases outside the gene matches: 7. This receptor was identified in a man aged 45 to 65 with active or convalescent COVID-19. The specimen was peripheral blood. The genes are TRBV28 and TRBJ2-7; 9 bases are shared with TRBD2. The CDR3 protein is CASSSPASGIYEQYF. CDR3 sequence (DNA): TGTGCCAGCAGTTCCCCCGCTAGCGGGATCTACGAGCAGTACTTC.